This T cell receptor (beta chain) came from a study of T-cell reconstitution after alpha-beta-depleted transplantation in children. Study-level findings and limits: Once a year had passed after transplant, T-cell counts and diversity came mostly from newly produced T cells. About two months after transplant, alpha-beta T cells reportedly came from several hundred expanded graft clones.

About this clonotype: Its matching antigen is unknown.

A TCRbeta library incorporating unique molecular identifiers was prepared. TCRdb itself ran the PCR reads through MiXCR, one entry per CDR3 protein. Found here are 450,000 to 550,000 distinct CDR3 sequences, roughly 11% of them singletons; the top ten hold 12% to 15%. The TCR sequence derives from a female patient aged 2-10 years who had a stem cell transplant for aplastic anemia, so the T cells may come from the graft donor. The sequencing here drew on PBMCs, mostly from graft donor cells, taken 180 days after TCRalphabeta/CD19-depleted stem cell transplant.

CDR3 region: CASSLALGLSYNSPLHF. The CDR3 nucleotides are TGTGCCAGCAGCTTAGCGCTAGGACTGAGTTATAATTCACCCCTCCACTTT. The gene calls are TRBV7-2 and TRBJ1-6; no firm D call. CDR3 size: 17 residues. Germline V gene lookup returns CDR1 SGHTA and CDR2 FQGNSA. V was trimmed by 0 bases and J by 4 bases, leaving 13 bases between them. Filled out from reference TRBV7-2 and TRBJ1-6, the complete variable domain reads GAGVSQSPSNKVTEKGKDVELRCDPISGHTALYWYRQSLGQGLEFLIYFQGNSAPDKSGLPSDRFSAERTGGSVSTLTIQRTQQEDSAVYLCASSLALGLSYNSPLHFGNGTRLTVT.